This T cell receptor (beta chain) was retrieved from a study of shared clonotypes between healthy human individuals (TCRdb year 2020). Background on the whole study: Three men and a couple of women, aged 18 to 49 years, made up the cohort. Libraries were prepared and TCR repertoires were sequenced by different laboratories using diverse techniques, in order to increase sequencing depth and limit assay-specific biases. For each donor, three plates each were used for CD4 naive and CD4 memory, two plates were used for CD8 naive, and one plate was used for CD8 memory. Leukapheresis yielded between about 0.85 and 10 billion PBMCs per donor. To estimate repertoire size and how much clonotypes are shared between individuals, the study performed deep sequencing of blood TCR repertoires from roughly five healthy adults.

TCR CDR3 regions were amplified from genomic DNA by multiplex PCR using the deep immunoSEQ assay. Genomic DNA extracted from each cell subset was distributed evenly over all wells of several immunoSEQ 96-well plates, and each plate served as one replicate. For sorted subsets, about 200 ng genomic DNA, equal to about 30,000 T cell genomes, was loaded into each replicate PCR. The purified libraries were quantified using a Qubit 3.0 fluorometer, sized with a Bioanalyzer 2100, and then quantified again using the KAPA Library Quantification kit. Every immunoSEQ 96-well plate was sequenced on a dedicated single-read 150-cycle Illumina NextSeq 550 flow cell. For the original study's pipeline: The immunoSEQ output contained only junctional sequences without quality scores, so filtering could not match that applied to full-length reads. Sequences were annotated with PyIR, a Python wrapper for IgBLAST v1.9, and V/J genes and CDR3 were assigned using IMGT germline references. Reads with weak V/J assignments (E-value above 1e-6), missing CDR3, stop codons, out-of-frame junctions, or ambiguous translated residues were removed. A V3J clonotype was defined by an identical inferred V gene, J gene, and CDR3 amino acid sequence. Percentage overlap between repertoires was computed as shared unique clonotypes divided by the size of the smaller repertoire. RTK rarefaction, the Chao1 estimator, and Recon v2.1 estimates of unobserved clonotypes were used to assess repertoire richness. Generation probabilities for all TCRbeta clonotypes obtained by the gDNA method from several donors were computed using OLGA. TCRdb mirrors the immuneACCESS table, restricted to in-frame sequences. Some clones are absent from its copies; in checked studies, under half trace to an unresolved V gene, and the reason for the others is unknown. V and J calls and clone size are given by that table; D and trimming were obtained from the DNA. The sample contains almost 750,000 clones, roughly 72% of them found a single time. The ten most abundant clones make up approximately 1.7% of the sample.

As for this clone: It lacks a known antigen. No qualities accompany the bases; no much larger clone lies one base away.

From a lookup of the germline V gene, CDR1 and CDR2 are SNHLY and FYNNEI. Cut back by 8 bases and 2 bases, the V and J ends lie 21 bases apart. Its CDR3 holds 17 amino acids, cysteine through phenylalanine. Only CDR3 DNA is held: 51 bases, read in frame from base 1. Donors were healthy HIV-negative adults with no recently reported acute infections or vaccinations. Every donor was a Caucasian adult residing in Nashville, Tennessee, USA. CD4+ T cells were enriched through magnetic negative selection, after which naive cells were positively selected on CD45RA and the remaining negative fraction served as the memory subset. Blood was obtained by leukapheresis, after which PBMCs were separated by Ficoll-Histopaque density gradient centrifugation and cryopreserved in liquid nitrogen vapor phase. Analytical flow cytometry was used to check the purity and quantity of each magnetically sorted T cell population. Genomic DNA was isolated from every sorted fraction and measured by UV absorbance on a Nanodrop 2000c.

Paper-wide results and their limitations: Because the study included a small number of donors, the genetic and exposure-history diversity represented was limited. Pairwise subsampling led to the expectation that sequencing depth would affect the degree of clonotype sharing among donors. Approximately 4.8% of naive CD4, 3.5% of naive CD8, around 2.3% of memory CD4, and roughly 0.4% of memory CD8 clonotypes were shared across a few donors. Sampling was limited to blood, and TCR repertoires in tissue likely differ from TCR repertoires in blood. Clonotypes shared by all four sorted-subset donors showed higher generation probabilities than non-shared clonotypes. Incomplete sequencing was indicated by rarefaction of sorted-subset datasets, despite the large sequencing depth. Larger estimated clonotype richness was generally found for naive subsets than for memory subsets.

Material for sequencing was memory CD4+ T cells sorted from blood. This sample's cell subset or site label indicates: CD45RA-negative fraction. The rearranged segments are TRBV2 and TRBJ2-2; TRBD2 is perhaps the D gene, given 6 matching bases. The receptor's source is a woman aged 25-40 years in good health. The CDR3 here reads CASSLRWLAINTGELFF. The DNA is as follows: TGTGCCAGCTCCCTAAGGTGGCTAGCGATAAACACCGGGGAGCTGTTTTTT.